These T cell receptor beta chains were read from a single sample in a study of blood T cell repertoires in COVID-19. Assay used: immunoSEQ multiplex PCR; TCRdb lists only in-frame clones, some missing. Of 48,000 or so clones listed, 85% are singletons. The sample consisted of peripheral blood. These receptors were collected from a woman in her sixties or seventies with acute or convalescent COVID-19. Both conserved end residues are part of each CDR3. Each record gives: clone size, V gene, J gene, D gene, CDR3 protein, CDR3 DNA. D genes are given only for firm matches. Rows may omit the clone size; those that give it use once, few, many or a size class.

.	TRBV7-3	TRBJ2-5	.	CASSLQGGLVETQYF	TGTGCCAGCAGCTTACAGGGAGGTCTTGTCGAGACCCAGTACTTC
.	TRBV7-9	TRBJ2-1	.	CASSRGANSYNEQFF	TGTGCCAGCAGTCGAGGCGCGAACTCCTACAATGAGCAGTTCTTC
.	TRBV6-5	TRBJ2-5	.	CASSSAGGETQYF	TGTGCCAGCAGTTCGGCAGGGGGGGAGACCCAGTACTTC
few	TRBV9	TRBJ2-3	TRBD2	CASSVSSGGADTQYF	TGTGCCAGCAGCGTATCTAGCGGGGGGGCAGATACGCAGTATTTT
.	TRBV19	TRBJ1-6	TRBD1	CASMAPGQSVHF	TGTGCTTCTATGGCCCCGGGACAGTCCGTCCACTTT
once	TRBV7-3	TRBJ1-5	TRBD1	CASSARTGTCNQPQHF	TGTGCCAGCAGCGCCCGGACAGGGACATGCAATCAGCCCCAGCATTTT
.	TRBV18	TRBJ2-7	TRBD2	CASSPPISGGSSYEQYF	TGTGCCAGCTCACCACCGATTAGCGGGGGGTCTTCCTACGAGCAGTACTTC
.	TRBV4-2	TRBJ2-3	TRBD2	CASSQLGLAGDKDTQYF	TGTGCCAGCAGCCAACTTGGACTAGCGGGAGACAAAGATACGCAGTATTTT
.	TRBV5-1	TRBJ1-3	.	CASSVDTASGNTIYF	TGCGCCAGCAGCGTTGACACGGCCTCTGGAAACACCATATATTTT
once	TRBV9	TRBJ2-2	TRBD2	CASSVGTSVLNINTGELFF	TGTGCCAGCAGCGTAGGGACTAGCGTCCTCAATATTAACACCGGGGAGCTGTTTTTT
few	TRBV12-3/TRBV12-4	TRBJ2-7	.	CASLDTSSYEQYF	TGTGCCAGCCTCGACACGAGCTCCTACGAGCAGTACTTC
.	TRBV20-1	TRBJ2-1	.	CSASQLGRAAGEQFF	TGCAGTGCTAGTCAATTGGGCAGGGCCGCCGGGGAGCAGTTCTTC
.	TRBV11-1	TRBJ2-7	TRBD2	CASSLLAGGGEQYF	TGTGCCAGCAGCTTGCTAGCGGGAGGTGGGGAGCAGTACTTC
.	TRBV3-1/TRBV3-2	TRBJ2-3	TRBD2	CASSQEYGTSGGTPDTQYF	TGTGCCAGCAGCCAAGAATACGGTACTAGCGGGGGGACGCCAGATACGCAGTATTTT
.	TRBV3-1/TRBV3-2	TRBJ1-2	.	CASSQVGRDDGYTF	TGTGCCAGCAGCCAAGTGGGCAGGGATGATGGCTACACCTTC
.	TRBV10-3	TRBJ1-6	TRBD1	CAISTGTANSPLHF	TGTGCCATCAGCACCGGGACAGCTAATTCACCCCTCCACTTT
.	TRBV29-1	TRBJ2-2	.	CSVDSGYTGELFF	TGCAGCGTTGATAGCGGTTACACCGGGGAGCTGTTTTTT
.	TRBV3-1/TRBV3-2	TRBJ1-2	.	CASSPLGADGYTF	TGTGCCAGCAGCCCCTTGGGGGCAGATGGCTACACCTTC
.	TRBV4-1	TRBJ1-1	TRBD1	CASSPQTGQNTEAFF	TGCGCCAGCAGCCCCCAGACAGGGCAGAACACTGAAGCTTTCTTT
.	TRBV4-1	TRBJ2-5	TRBD1	CASSQETGGAFPETQYF	TGCGCCAGCAGCCAAGAGACAGGGGGCGCGTTCCCAGAGACCCAGTACTTC
.	TRBV7-3	TRBJ1-1	TRBD1	CASSPWDSPTEAFF	TGTGCCAGCAGCCCCTGGGACAGCCCCACTGAAGCTTTCTTT
.	TRBV6-5	TRBJ2-1	.	CASSYLVGAGNEQFF	TGTGCCAGCAGCTATTTGGTAGGTGCGGGCAATGAGCAGTTCTTC
.	TRBV5-1	TRBJ2-3	TRBD2	CASSLAKTGTSVTPTDTQYF	TGCGCCAGCAGCTTGGCAAAGACCGGGACTAGCGTAACGCCTACAGATACGCAGTATTTT
once	TRBV6-5	TRBJ1-1	.	CASRQQGSNTEAFF	TGTGCCAGCCGACAACAGGGCTCGAACACTGAAGCTTTCTTT
.	TRBV11-1	TRBJ2-3	.	CASSKTRVSTDTQYF	TGTGCCAGCAGCAAAACCAGGGTTAGCACAGATACGCAGTATTTT
.	TRBV6-5	TRBJ1-1	.	CASRQNMNTEAFF	TGTGCCAGCAGACAGAACATGAACACTGAAGCTTTCTTT